This T cell receptor (beta chain) was identified during a study of blood T cell repertoires in COVID-19. Background on the study: Samples came from the United States, Italy and Spain, spanning acute and convalescent COVID-19.

The length of the CDR3 is 13 residues. Trimming shortened V by 5 bases and J by 2 bases, and 4 bases separated the two germline ends. Germline loops: CDR1 WSHSY, CDR2 SAAADI. Under the authors' procedure: Estimated nucleated cell counts came from reference gene primer amplification. The protocol was immunoSEQ multiplex PCR, while the TCRdb copy is restricted to in-frame clones and leaves out a portion. D and trimming come from the DNA, and the V and J calls and clone size come from that table. The sample holds a few hundred thousand clones; more than 70% are singletons and the top ten take approximately 4.1%.

This receptor was taken from a woman in her fifties or sixties with COVID-19, enrolled during active disease. Sequencing was carried out using peripheral blood. J is TRBJ2-6 and V is TRBV10-2, with D hard to call. The CDR3 DNA is TGCGCCAGCAGTCCAACTGGGGCCAACGTCCTGACTTTC. Encoded protein: CASSPTGANVLTF.